A single sample is the source of the 13 T cell receptor beta chains below, sequenced in a study of T cell changes during pregnancy in multiple sclerosis (dated by TCRdb to the late 2010s). The method was the immunoSEQ multiplex PCR assay. Sourced from immuneACCESS, this table was stored by TCRdb with only in-frame sequences that have V and J called. A share of the clones is absent; for the studies checked, an unresolved V gene accounts for under half, and the remainder has no known explanation. The sample profile shows around 80,000 clones; about 94% of them were found once. Of the sample, about 0.99% is held by the ten largest clones. Material: peripheral blood, obtained in the second trimester of pregnancy. The receptors derive from a female donor in good health, enrolled as a control in a pregnancy study.

V and J are TRBV7-9 and TRBJ2-5; D gene uncertain. The CDR3 contains 11 residues. CDR1 and CDR2 from the germline V gene are SEHNR and FQNEAQ (reference sequence). V was cut by 7 bases and J by 5 bases, with 8 bases left in between. This CDR3 reads CASTQSETQYF. In nucleotides, the CDR3 is TGTGCCAGCACCCAATCCGAGACCCAGTACTTC.

CDR3 region: CASSNRENEQYF. CDR3 in DNA: TGTGCCAGCAGTAACAGGGAAAACGAGCAGTACTTC. The chain has TRBV6-1 and TRBJ2-7, with D perhaps TRBD1 (6 bases). The CDR3 is 12 residues long. Germline assignment: CDR1 MNHNS and CDR2 SASEGT. Trimming pared 5 bases from V and 5 bases from J, leaving 10 bases between.

This chain links TRBV11-2 with TRBJ2-1; D unclear. Trimming removed 8 bases at V and 6 bases at J, with 11 bases between. CDR3 length: 12 residues. Germline CDR1 reads SGHAT; CDR2 reads FQNNGV. In DNA, the CDR3 is TGTGCCAGCCCGGGTTTAAGCAATGAGCAGTTCTTC. Translated, it gives CASPGLSNEQFF.

V and J are TRBV7-9 and TRBJ1-1; 7 nucleotides agree with TRBD1. V lost 0 bases and J lost 1; bases outside the gene matches: 2. The germline V gene encodes CDR1 SEHNR and CDR2 FQNEAQ (reference sequence). This CDR3 contains 15 residues. CDR3 protein: CASSLAGQSNTEAFF. The CDR3 bases are TGTGCCAGCAGCTTAGCGGGACAGTCGAACACTGAAGCTTTCTTT. The full variable domain, rest sourced from reference TRBV7-9 and TRBJ1-1, is DTGVSQNPRHKITKRGQNVTFRCDPISEHNRLYWYRQTLGQGPEFLTYFQNEAQLEKSRLLSDRFSAERPKGSFSTLEIQRTEQGDSAMYLCASSLAGQSNTEAFFGQGTRLTVV.

The chain recombines TRBV5-1 with TRBJ2-3, with D possibly matching TRBD2 (7 bases). With 4 bases removed from V and 2 bases from J, the gap between germline ends came to 20 bases. CDR1 is SGHRS, CDR2 YFSETQ, per germline. CDR3 length: 17 amino acids. The CDR3 here is CASSPSVKGGLTDTQYF. DNA for the CDR3: TGCGCCAGCAGCCCGTCAGTCAAGGGGGGGCTCACAGATACGCAGTATTTT.

This chain joins TRBV4-2 and TRBJ2-7, with a tentative D call TRBD1 (5 bases). The germline CDR1 and CDR2 sequences are LGHNA and YNFKEQ. Trimming cost V 0 bases and J 1 base, with 10 bases left between them. The CDR3 length is 15 residues. The CDR3 sequence: CASSQDRAPSYEQYF. The CDR3 nucleotides are TGTGCCAGCAGCCAAGACAGGGCCCCATCCTACGAGCAGTACTTC.

As to this clone: This CDR3 is also generated by other DNA sequences in the sample. J is TRBJ2-1 and V is TRBV5-1, with D possibly TRBD2 on 5 matching bases. Germline V lookup: CDR1 SGHRS, CDR2 YFSETQ. Deletions cut 4 bases from V and 5 bases from J, with 10 bases between. The CDR3 has 13 residues. DNA of the CDR3: TGCGCCAGCAGCCTGGACGGGAACAATGAGCAGTTCTTC. Protein: CASSLDGNNEQFF.

The J gene is TRBJ2-2, the V gene TRBV5-5; possible D gene TRBD1, 5 bases. Germline V gene sequence: CDR1 SGHKS, CDR2 YYEKEE (reference sequence). The CDR3 extends over 13 amino acids. Trimming left V 7 bases short and J 0 bases short, with 7 bases between. The CDR3 DNA reads TGTGCCAGCGCACAGGCGAACACCGGGGAGCTGTTTTTT. Its protein product is CASAQANTGELFF. Looking up the rest from reference TRBV5-5 and TRBJ2-2 gives the full variable domain: DAGVTQSPTHLIKTRGQQVTLRCSPISGHKSVSWYQQVLGQGPQFIFQYYEKEERGRGNFPDRFSARQFPNYSSELNVNALLLGDSALYLCASAQANTGELFFGEGSRLTVL.

This rearrangement joins TRBV5-1 to TRBJ2-5; TRBD1 agrees at 8 bases. The CDR3 sequence is 14 residues long. The J segment lost 4 bases and the V segment lost 4 bases, leaving 6 bases of the junction unmatched. Germline V gene data show CDR1 as SGHRS and CDR2 as YFSETQ. CDR3 sequence (DNA): TGCGCCAGCAGCCAAGGACAGGGCGGAGAGACCCAGTACTTC. Translating it yields CASSQGQGGETQYF.

This chain joins TRBV9 and TRBJ2-1; TRBD2 aligns across 12 bases. V shed 4 bases, J shed 4 bases, and the junction held 3 bases outside the gene matches. The CDR3 runs to 15 residues. Germline loops: CDR1 SGDLS, CDR2 YYNGEE. The CDR3 bases are TGTGCCAGCAGCTCCCTAGCGGGAGGGTACAATGAGCAGTTCTTC. Protein product: CASSSLAGGYNEQFF. The full variable domain, in which reference TRBV9 and TRBJ2-1 provide the parts outside the CDR3, is DSGVTQTPKHLITATGQRVTLRCSPRSGDLSVYWYQQSLDQGLQFLIQYYNGEERAKGNILERFSAQQFPDLHSELNLSSLELGDSALYFCASSSLAGGYNEQFFGPGTRLTVL.

This chain uses TRBV28 with TRBJ2-3, with 8 bases that match TRBD1. V was clipped by 3 bases and J by 0 bases; unmatched bases: 23. The CDR3 has 22 residues. CDR1 and CDR2 from the germline V gene are MDHEN and SYDVKM. The CDR3 nucleotides are TGTGCCAGCAGTTTCATGTGGCGGTGGACAGGGAAGACAGGAGGTAGCACAGATACGCAGTATTTT. This encodes CASSFMWRWTGKTGGSTDTQYF.

This rearrangement joins TRBV7-9 to TRBJ2-1, with 8 nucleotides matching TRBD2. The ends lost 3 bases at V and 8 bases at J; junction bases unmatched: 6. The CDR3 has 14 residues. Germline values: CDR1 SEHNR, CDR2 FQNEAQ (reference sequence). The CDR3 nucleotides are TGTGCCAGCAGCTTCCTAGCGGGTAGCGATGAGCAGTTCTTC. Protein sequence: CASSFLAGSDEQFF.

The chain employs TRBV28 and TRBJ1-2; 8 bases align to TRBD1. The V segment lost 6 bases and the J segment 0 bases; nucleotides outside the gene matches: 9. The germline gives CDR1 MDHEN, CDR2 SYDVKM. This CDR3 is built from 16 residues. The CDR3 spells CASRPGGISANYGYTF. The CDR3 DNA sequence: TGTGCCAGCAGGCCAGGGGGCATAAGTGCTAACTATGGCTACACCTTC.